The 25 T cell receptor beta chains presented below share a single source sample, sequenced in a study of spatial heterogeneity in lung cancer. General observations from the study: Counts that tracked tumor mutation counts were those of expanded intratumoral alpha and beta TCRs.

Sample time point: sample taken at primary tumor resection. Their recognized antigens are unknown. TCRdb recomputed calls from the 5' RACE reads with MiXCR, one row per CDR3 protein. The sample consists of roughly 10,000 distinct CDR3 sequences, around 8.9% of them appearing once. Sequencing was performed on lung tumor tissue, taken at surgery. Receptors were obtained from a male donor with early-stage non-small cell lung cancer.

The sample holds many counts of this clonotype. This chain connects TRBV4-1 to TRBJ1-6; tentatively, D is TRBD1 (6 bases). Germline V CDR1 and CDR2: MGHRA, YSYEKL. The CDR3 has 14 residues. V lost 4 bases to trimming and J lost 7 bases, with 11 bases between them. Written as DNA, the CDR3 is TGCGCCAGCAGCCCGACCAGGGGAAATTCACCCCTCCACTTT. Translating it yields CASSPTRGNSPLHF.

By share, this clonotype counts as medium-sized. The chain links TRBV5-1 to TRBJ2-3, with TRBD2 identical over 13 bases. Trimming took 4 bases from V and 6 from J; bases not matched to a gene: 11. CDR3 length equals 17 residues. Germline CDR1 SGHRS, CDR2 YFSETQ. CDR3 residues: CASSRQLAGGPTDTQYF. DNA of the CDR3: TGCGCCAGCAGCCGCCAACTAGCGGGGGGGCCTACGGATACGCAGTATTTT.

This clonotype is medium-sized by share. The gene calls are TRBV20-1 and TRBJ2-7, with TRBD1 as a possible D gene (5 bases). The CDR3 extends over 13 amino acids. The V and J ends lost 5 bases and 6 bases respectively, with 17 bases between them. Per the germline V gene, CDR1 is DFQATT and CDR2 is SNEGSKA (reference sequence). The CDR3 nucleotides are TGCAGTGCTGACAGCCGAACCCTAGGCGAGCAGTACTTC. It is translated as CSADSRTLGEQYF.

This clonotype was picked up many times. V gene TRBV4-1 combines with J gene TRBJ2-5, with TRBD2 matching over 8 bases. The CDR3 runs 16 residues. Germline V gives CDR1 MGHRA, CDR2 YSYEKL. The V segment lost 0 bases and the J segment 5 bases; nucleotides outside the gene matches: 8. The CDR3 nucleotides read TGCGCCAGCAGCCAAGATATTCGGGGGGGCCGGGAGACCCAGTACTTC. Translated: CASSQDIRGGRETQYF.

This clonotype has a count of ten or more. J is TRBJ2-5 and V is TRBV20-1; the D is unclear. CDR3 length: 11 residues. Trimming pared 1 base from V and 5 bases from J, leaving 5 bases between. Germline CDR1 reads DFQATT; CDR2 reads SNEGSKA (reference sequence). CDR3 nucleotides: TGCAGTGCTAGAGGGTTTGAGACCCAGTACTTC. It yields the protein CSARGFETQYF.

This clonotype was detected many times. The CDR3 region is CASSPQLTGVTEAFF. The CDR3 DNA reads as TGTGCCAGCAGCCCGCAGTTGACAGGGGTCACTGAAGCTTTCTTT. This sequence joins TRBV7-3 and TRBJ1-1; 8 bases agree with TRBD1. Germline-derived CDR1 and CDR2 are SGHTA and FQGTGA. The CDR3 covers 15 residues. The J segment lost 4 bases and the V segment lost 5 bases, leaving 9 bases of the junction unmatched.

By share, this clonotype ranks as medium-sized. The rearrangement joins TRBV7-6 to TRBJ2-3; TRBD2 agrees at 9 bases. The ends lost 3 bases at V and 7 bases at J; junction bases unmatched: 14. This CDR3 has 17 residues. Germline-derived CDR1 and CDR2 are SGHVS and FNYEAQ. The CDR3 loop reads CASSLGRTSASWNTQYF. CDR3 nucleotides: TGTGCCAGCAGCTTGGGTAGGACTAGCGCCTCGTGGAATACGCAGTATTTT.

The chain joins TRBV19 to TRBJ1-2; D is unresolved. Deletions cut 6 bases from V and 0 bases from J, with 20 bases between. The CDR3 is made up of 17 amino acids. In germline, CDR1 is LNHDA, CDR2 SQIVND (reference sequence). Written as DNA, the CDR3 is TGTGCCAGTAGCTTGCAATGGCCGTTAAATCCTAACTATGGCTACACCTTC. Its translation: CASSLQWPLNPNYGYTF.

This clonotype was recorded many times. This rearrangement joins TRBV6-5 to TRBJ2-1; D not resolved. The CDR3 sequence is 17 residues long. The V gene lost 2 bases and the J gene lost 0 bases, with 14 bases spanning the gap. Looked up from germline, CDR1 is MNHEY and CDR2 is SVGAGI. The CDR3 DNA follows: TGTGCCAGCAGTTACCTTCCTAAAACCCTCTCCTACAATGAGCAGTTCTTC. Its translation is CASSYLPKTLSYNEQFF.

The chain has TRBV5-4 and TRBJ2-7, with D tentatively TRBD2 (5 bases). CDR1 and CDR2 (germline): SGHNT, YYREEE (reference sequence). Trimming shortened V by 2 bases and J by 5 bases, and 11 bases separated the two germline ends. This CDR3 region has 13 residues. CDR3 nucleotides: TGTGCCAGCAGCTTCGGGCGGGCGAACGAGCAGTACTTC. Its translation is CASSFGRANEQYF.

This clonotype was seen ten or more times. This chain connects TRBV5-1 to TRBJ2-1; TRBD1 matches 7 bases. The CDR3 loop spans 14 amino acids. V lost 4 bases and J lost 5; bases outside the gene matches: 6. Germline V CDR1 and CDR2: SGHRS, YFSETQ. The chain's CDR3 is CASSPGGHNNEQFF. The CDR3, as DNA: TGCGCCAGCAGCCCAGGGGGTCATAACAATGAGCAGTTCTTC.

The chain recombines TRBV5-4 with TRBJ2-7, with D perhaps matching TRBD2 (5 bases). With 5 bases removed from V and 2 bases from J, the gap between germline ends came to 11 bases. The CDR3 extends over 13 amino acids. The germline V gene encodes CDR1 SGHNT and CDR2 YYREEE (reference sequence). The CDR3: CASRPDGTYEQYF. In nucleotides, the CDR3 is TGTGCCAGCAGACCGGACGGGACCTACGAGCAGTACTTC.

In this sample, this clonotype turned up a few times. V usage is TRBV10-3 and J usage is TRBJ1-6; D gene unclear. V lost 0 bases to trimming and J lost 6 bases, with 9 bases between them. This CDR3 contains 15 residues. CDR1 and CDR2 (germline): ENHRY, SYGVKD. The CDR3 reads CAISESKGTNSPLHF. The DNA for the CDR3 is TGTGCCATCAGTGAGTCCAAGGGTACTAATTCACCCCTCCACTTT.

This chain connects TRBV9 to TRBJ2-1; D perhaps matches TRBD2 (6 bases). The V gene lost 1 base and the J gene lost 12 bases, with 17 bases spanning the gap. Germline loops: CDR1 SGDLS, CDR2 YYNGEE. The CDR3 is 14 residues long. For the CDR3, the DNA is TGTGCCAGCAGCGTAACCAGAGAGACTAGTGTGCAGTTCTTC. Protein: CASSVTRETSVQFF.

The CDR3 loop is CASGGVWGEKLFF. The CDR3 coding sequence is TGTGCCAGCGGAGGCGTGTGGGGAGAAAAACTGTTTTTT. The chain links TRBV25-1 to TRBJ1-4; D is uncertain. In germline, CDR1 is MGHDK, CDR2 SYGVNS. Trimming pared 8 bases from V and 8 bases from J, leaving 15 bases between. This CDR3 is 13 amino acids long.

Ten or more counts support this clonotype. This chain joins TRBV4-3 and TRBJ1-5; D gene uncertain. Germline V gives CDR1 LGHNA, CDR2 YSLEER. Trimming cost V 1 base and J 6 bases, with 13 bases left between them. This CDR3 region has 15 residues. In DNA, the CDR3 is TGCGCCAGCAGCCAAGGGGCGACGTTGAGTCAGCCCCAGCATTTT. It is translated as CASSQGATLSQPQHF.

The gene calls are TRBV12-3 or TRBV12-4 and TRBJ2-1; weak D call: TRBD2 (6 bases). The V end was cut by 5 bases, the J end by 1 base, with 12 bases between. The CDR3 consists of 15 residues. As DNA, the CDR3 is TGTGCCAGCAGTCCCACCGGGAGTTCCTACAATGAGCAGTTCTTC. It yields the protein CASSPTGSSYNEQFF.

This clonotype was counted many times. The chain employs TRBV5-5 and TRBJ2-4; D remains ambiguous. CDR1 and CDR2 from the germline V gene are SGHKS and YYEKEE (reference sequence). The V gene lost 2 bases and the J gene lost 0 bases, with 9 bases spanning the gap. There are 15 residues in the CDR3. As DNA, the CDR3 is TGTGCCAGCAGCTTAACAGTTCTAGCCAAAAACATTCAGTACTTC. Translated, it gives CASSLTVLAKNIQYF.

This clonotype is medium-sized within its sample. The chain recombines TRBV5-5 with TRBJ2-7; 9 bases match TRBD2. Germline CDR1 is SGHKS and CDR2 is YYEKEE (reference sequence). The CDR3 is 15 residues long. V lost 4 bases to trimming and J lost 0 bases; unmatched junction nucleotides: 5. CDR3 amino acids: CASSTGLAYSYEQYF. The CDR3 region has the DNA TGTGCCAGCAGCACGGGACTAGCATACTCCTACGAGCAGTACTTC.

J is TRBJ2-7 and V is TRBV10-2; D not resolved. V was shortened by 8 bases and J by 3 bases, with 11 bases between the two germline ends. Looked up from germline, CDR1 is WSHSY and CDR2 is SAAADI. The CDR3 extends over 12 amino acids. CDR3 DNA: TGCGCCAGCGCGTCTTCGGTCTACGAGCAGTACTTC. Amino acids: CASASSVYEQYF.

The V and J genes are TRBV19 and TRBJ2-1; 11 bases line up with TRBD2. CDR1 is LNHDA and CDR2 is SQIVND in the germline V gene (reference sequence). V trimming: 5 bases; J trimming: 5 bases; junction bases outside the gene matches: 5. CDR3 length: 15 residues. The CDR3 loop is CASSVTSGSHNEQFF. In DNA, the CDR3 is TGTGCCAGTAGTGTTACTAGCGGGAGCCACAATGAGCAGTTCTTC.

There are many counts of this clonotype. This chain links TRBV28 with TRBJ1-1; D remains unclear. The V end was cut by 6 bases, the J end by 4 bases, with 12 bases between. This CDR3 contains 13 residues. Germline CDR1 MDHEN, CDR2 SYDVKM. The chain's CDR3 is CASSWTIFTEAFF. CDR3 in DNA: TGTGCCAGCAGCTGGACGATCTTCACTGAAGCTTTCTTT.

This clonotype was recorded many times. The V call is TRBV7-9, the J call TRBJ1-2; D is unresolved. There are 13 residues in the CDR3. CDR1 SEHNR and CDR2 FQNEAQ come from the germline V gene (reference sequence). V shed 5 bases and J shed 8 bases, with 15 bases lying between them. CDR3 nucleotides: TGTGCCAGCAGCGCCCCTGGCTCTCGGGGCTACACCTTC. This translates into CASSAPGSRGYTF.

This clonotype came up many times. The chain has TRBV6-5 and TRBJ2-3, with D possibly being TRBD2 (5 bases). This CDR3 has 14 amino acids. Per the germline V gene, CDR1 is MNHEY and CDR2 is SVGAGI. The V gene lost 2 bases and the J gene lost 6 bases, with 12 bases spanning the gap. CDR3 sequence: CASSYAGLGDTQYF. The CDR3 region has the DNA TGTGCCAGCAGTTACGCGGGCCTCGGGGATACGCAGTATTTT.

This clonotype has more than one count but fewer than ten. V gene TRBV13 combines with J gene TRBJ1-4; weak D call: TRBD1 (6 bases). The CDR3 loop spans 13 amino acids. CDR1 PRHDT and CDR2 FYEKMQ come from the germline V gene (reference sequence). Trimming removed 3 bases at V and 7 bases at J, with 9 bases between. CDR3 protein: CASSLRQVEKLFF. In DNA form, the CDR3 reads TGTGCCAGCAGCTTGAGACAGGTTGAAAAACTGTTTTTT.